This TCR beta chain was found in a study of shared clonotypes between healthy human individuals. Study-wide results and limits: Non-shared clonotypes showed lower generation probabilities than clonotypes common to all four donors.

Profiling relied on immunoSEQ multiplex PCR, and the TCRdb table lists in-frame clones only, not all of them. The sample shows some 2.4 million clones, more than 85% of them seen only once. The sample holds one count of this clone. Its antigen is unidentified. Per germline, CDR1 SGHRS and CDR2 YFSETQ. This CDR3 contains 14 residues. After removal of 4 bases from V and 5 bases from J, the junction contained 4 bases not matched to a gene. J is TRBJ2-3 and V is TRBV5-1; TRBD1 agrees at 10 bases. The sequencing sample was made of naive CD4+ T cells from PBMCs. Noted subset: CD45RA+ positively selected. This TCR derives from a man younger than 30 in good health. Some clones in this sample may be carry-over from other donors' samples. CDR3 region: CASSPDRGQDTQYF. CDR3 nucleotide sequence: TGCGCCAGCAGCCCCGACAGGGGGCAAGATACGCAGTATTTT.